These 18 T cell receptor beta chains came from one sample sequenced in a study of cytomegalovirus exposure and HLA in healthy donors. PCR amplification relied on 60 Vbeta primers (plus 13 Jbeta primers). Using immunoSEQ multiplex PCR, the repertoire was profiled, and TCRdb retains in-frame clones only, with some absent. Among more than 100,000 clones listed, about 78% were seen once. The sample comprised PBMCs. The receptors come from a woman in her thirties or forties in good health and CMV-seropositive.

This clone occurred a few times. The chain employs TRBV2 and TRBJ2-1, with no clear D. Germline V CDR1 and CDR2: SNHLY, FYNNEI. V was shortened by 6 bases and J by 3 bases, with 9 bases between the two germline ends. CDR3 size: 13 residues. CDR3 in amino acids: CASRQESYNEQFF. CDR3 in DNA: TGTGCCAGCAGACAAGAAAGCTACAATGAGCAGTTCTTC.

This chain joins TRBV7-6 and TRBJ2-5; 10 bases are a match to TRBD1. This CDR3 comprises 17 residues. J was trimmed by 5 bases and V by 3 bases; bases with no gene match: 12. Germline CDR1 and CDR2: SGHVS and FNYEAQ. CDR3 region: CASSFTGTGALGETQYF. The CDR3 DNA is TGTGCCAGCAGCTTCACCGGGACAGGGGCCCTGGGGGAGACCCAGTACTTC.

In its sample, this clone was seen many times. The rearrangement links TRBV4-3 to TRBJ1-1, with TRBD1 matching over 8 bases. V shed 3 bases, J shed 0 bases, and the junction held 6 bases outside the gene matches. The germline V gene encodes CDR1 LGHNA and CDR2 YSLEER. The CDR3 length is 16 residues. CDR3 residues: CASSQTGDYMNTEAFF. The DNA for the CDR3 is TGCGCCAGCAGCCAGACAGGGGATTATATGAACACTGAAGCTTTCTTT.

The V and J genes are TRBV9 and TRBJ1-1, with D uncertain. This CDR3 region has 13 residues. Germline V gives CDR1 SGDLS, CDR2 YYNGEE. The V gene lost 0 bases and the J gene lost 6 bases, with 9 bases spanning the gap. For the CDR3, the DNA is TGTGCCAGCAGCGTAGATACCGGGGCTGAAGCTTTCTTT. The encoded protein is CASSVDTGAEAFF.

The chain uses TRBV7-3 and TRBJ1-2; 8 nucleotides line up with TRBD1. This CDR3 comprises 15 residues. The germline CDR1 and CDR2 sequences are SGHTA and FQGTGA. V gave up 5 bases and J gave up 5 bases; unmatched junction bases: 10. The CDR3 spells CASSIGQGFAYGYTF. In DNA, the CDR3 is TGTGCCAGCAGCATAGGACAGGGTTTCGCATATGGCTACACCTTC. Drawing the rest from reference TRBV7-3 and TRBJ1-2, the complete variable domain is GAGVSQTPSNKVTEKGKYVELRCDPISGHTALYWYRQSLGQGPEFLIYFQGTGAADDSGLPNDRFFAVRPEGSVSTLKIQRTERGDSAVYLCASSIGQGFAYGYTFGSGTRLTVV.

The CDR3 region is CASSPTPGLVRYEQYF. CDR3 bases: TGTGCCAGCAGTCCAACTCCGGGACTCGTACGTTACGAGCAGTACTTC. The chain links TRBV2 to TRBJ2-7, with D maybe TRBD2 (6 bases). V gave up 5 bases and J gave up 4 bases, with 21 bases separating them. The CDR3 sequence is 16 residues long. CDR1 and CDR2 (germline): SNHLY, FYNNEI.

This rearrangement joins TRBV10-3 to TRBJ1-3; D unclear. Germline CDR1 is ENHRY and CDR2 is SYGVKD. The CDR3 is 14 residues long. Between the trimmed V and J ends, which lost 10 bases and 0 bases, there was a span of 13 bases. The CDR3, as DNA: TGTGCCACCGGAGACCGATTCTCTGGAAACACCATATATTTT. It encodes CATGDRFSGNTIYF.

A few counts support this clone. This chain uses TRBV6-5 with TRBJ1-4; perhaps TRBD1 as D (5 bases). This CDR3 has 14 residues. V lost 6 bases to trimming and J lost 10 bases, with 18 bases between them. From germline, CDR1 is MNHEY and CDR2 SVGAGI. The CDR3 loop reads CASRPPGGEGKLFF. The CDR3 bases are TGTGCCAGCAGACCCCCGGGAGGGGAGGGAAAACTGTTTTTT.

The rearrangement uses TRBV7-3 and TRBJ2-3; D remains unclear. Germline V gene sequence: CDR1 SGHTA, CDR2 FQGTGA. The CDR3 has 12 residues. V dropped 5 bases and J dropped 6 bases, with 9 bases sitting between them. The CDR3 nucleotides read TGTGCCAGCAGCCAAGCATCGGATACGCAGTATTTT. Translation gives CASSQASDTQYF.

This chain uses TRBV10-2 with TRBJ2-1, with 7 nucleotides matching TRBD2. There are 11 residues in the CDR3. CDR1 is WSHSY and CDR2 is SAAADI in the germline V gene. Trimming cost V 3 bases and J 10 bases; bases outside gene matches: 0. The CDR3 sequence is CASSDGGEQFF. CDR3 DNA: TGCGCCAGCAGTGACGGGGGGGAGCAGTTCTTC.

This chain's CDR3 is CASSLSGSSYEQYF. The CDR3 DNA reads TGTGCCAGCAGTTTAAGCGGTAGCTCCTACGAGCAGTACTTC. The chain is built from TRBV27 and TRBJ2-7; D is perhaps TRBD2 (5 bases). This CDR3 region has 14 residues. Germline CDR1 reads MNHEY; CDR2 reads SMNVEV (reference sequence). Between the trimmed V and J ends, which lost 2 bases and 0 bases, there was a span of 8 bases.

The CDR3 sequence: CASSPRVLYEQYF. The CDR3 DNA is TGTGCCAGCAGCCCTCGAGTACTCTACGAGCAGTACTTC. The chain couples TRBV11-2 to TRBJ2-7; D gene ambiguous. Germline V gene data show CDR1 as SGHAT and CDR2 as FQNNGV. Trimming removed 5 bases from V and 3 bases from J, with 11 bases in between. This CDR3 is 13 amino acids long.

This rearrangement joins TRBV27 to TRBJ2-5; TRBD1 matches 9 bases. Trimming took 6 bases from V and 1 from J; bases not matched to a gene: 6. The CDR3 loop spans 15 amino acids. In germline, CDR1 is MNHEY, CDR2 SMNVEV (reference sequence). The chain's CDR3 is CASRPGQGSQETQYF. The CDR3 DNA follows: TGTGCCAGCAGGCCGGGACAGGGCTCCCAAGAGACCCAGTACTTC.

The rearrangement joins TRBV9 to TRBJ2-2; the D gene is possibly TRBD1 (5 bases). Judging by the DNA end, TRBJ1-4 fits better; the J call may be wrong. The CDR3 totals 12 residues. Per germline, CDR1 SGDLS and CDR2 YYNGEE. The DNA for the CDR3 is TGTGCCAGCAGCGTAGATAGGGGAAAACTGTTTTTT. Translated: CASSVDRGKLFF.

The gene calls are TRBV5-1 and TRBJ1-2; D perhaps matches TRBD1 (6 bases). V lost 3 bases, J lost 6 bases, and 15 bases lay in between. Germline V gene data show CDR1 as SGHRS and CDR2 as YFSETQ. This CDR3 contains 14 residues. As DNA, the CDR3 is TGCGCCAGCAGCTCACAGGGTGAGAGCGATGGCTACACCTTC. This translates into CASSSQGESDGYTF.

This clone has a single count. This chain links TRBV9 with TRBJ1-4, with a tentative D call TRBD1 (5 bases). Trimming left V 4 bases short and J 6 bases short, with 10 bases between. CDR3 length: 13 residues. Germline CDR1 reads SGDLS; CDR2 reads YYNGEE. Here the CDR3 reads CASSLGGDEKLFF. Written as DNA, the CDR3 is TGTGCCAGCAGCTTGGGGGGGGATGAAAAACTGTTTTTT.

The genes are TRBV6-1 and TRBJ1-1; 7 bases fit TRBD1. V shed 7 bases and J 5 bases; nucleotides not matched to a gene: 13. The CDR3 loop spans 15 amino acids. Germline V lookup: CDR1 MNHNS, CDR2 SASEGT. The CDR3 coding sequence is TGTGCCAGCACTGTTACGTCTGGACAGGAGACTGAAGCTTTCTTT. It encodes CASTVTSGQETEAFF.

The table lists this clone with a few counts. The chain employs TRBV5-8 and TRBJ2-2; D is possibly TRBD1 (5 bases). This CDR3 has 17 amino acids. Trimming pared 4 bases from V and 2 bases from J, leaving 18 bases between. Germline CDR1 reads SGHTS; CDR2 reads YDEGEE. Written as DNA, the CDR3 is TGTGCCAGCAGCCCCCGTGGGTGGGGCGTAAACACCGGGGAGCTGTTTTTT. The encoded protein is CASSPRGWGVNTGELFF.